The next 23 T cell receptor beta chains were all read from a single sample in a study of early T cells in non-severe SARS-CoV-2 infection. One entry per CDR3 protein results from TCRdb running MiXCR on the 5' RACE reads. The repertoire holds about 36,000 distinct CDR3 sequences, with around 6.5% as singletons. The sequences come from whole blood, collected at baseline. Receptors originate from an adult who was a healthcare worker with PCR-confirmed SARS-CoV-2 infection or an uninfected control (not recorded which).

This clonotype was found many times. This chain uses TRBV28 with TRBJ2-2; 11 bases match TRBD1. Germline lookup yields CDR1 MDHEN and CDR2 SYDVKM. J was trimmed by 6 bases and V by 6 bases; bases with no gene match: 9. CDR3 length equals 16 residues. Written as DNA, the CDR3 is TGTGCCAGCAGACATCGGACAGGGGGCAGGTCCGGGGAGCTGTTTTTT. Amino acids: CASRHRTGGRSGELFF.

Many counts were recorded for this clonotype. V and J are TRBV10-1 and TRBJ1-4; unclear D gene. The CDR3 spans 13 residues. The V and J ends lost 2 bases and 10 bases respectively, with 11 bases between them. Germline V gene data show CDR1 as WNHNN and CDR2 as SYGVQD (reference sequence). The CDR3 nucleotides are TGCGCCAGCAGTGAGGTCCAGATTGGAAAACTGTTTTTT. It encodes CASSEVQIGKLFF.

This clonotype was counted at least ten times. V gene TRBV4-1 combines with J gene TRBJ2-7; perhaps D is TRBD1 or TRBD2 (5 bases each). Germline CDR1 is MGHRA and CDR2 is YSYEKL. The germline V and J ends were trimmed by 4 bases and 3 bases, with 25 bases remaining between them. The CDR3 contains 18 residues. CDR3 DNA sequence: TGCGCCAGCAGCCGGGATTACACCGCCGGGACGGTGAACTACGAGCAGTACTTC. Translation: CASSRDYTAGTVNYEQYF.

This clonotype has more than one count but fewer than ten. This sequence joins TRBV20-1 and TRBJ2-7, with 9 bases fitting TRBD2. The ends lost 0 bases at V and 4 bases at J; junction bases unmatched: 10. Germline lookup yields CDR1 DFQATT and CDR2 SNEGSKA (reference sequence). The CDR3 has 16 residues. The CDR3 reads CSARDLRLAERYEQYF. The CDR3 DNA is TGCAGTGCTAGAGATCTAAGACTAGCGGAGAGGTACGAGCAGTACTTC.

This rearrangement joins TRBV7-2 to TRBJ2-3; D is perhaps TRBD2 (6 bases). The CDR3 has 17 amino acids. CDR1 and CDR2 from the germline V gene are SGHTA and FQGNSA. With 4 bases removed from V and 0 bases from J, the gap between germline ends came to 17 bases. CDR3 in DNA: TGTGCCAGCAGCTCCCGACTAGGAGAGACTAGCACAGATACGCAGTATTTT. This sequence encodes CASSSRLGETSTDTQYF. Combining the CDR3 with reference TRBV7-2 and TRBJ2-3 gives the whole variable domain GAGVSQSPSNKVTEKGKDVELRCDPISGHTALYWYRQSLGQGLEFLIYFQGNSAPDKSGLPSDRFSAERTGGSVSTLTIQRTQQEDSAVYLCASSSRLGETSTDTQYFGPGTRLTVL.

The rearrangement joins TRBV28 to TRBJ1-1; D unresolved. Between the trimmed V and J ends, which lost 3 bases and 1 base, there was a span of 9 bases. The CDR3 length is 14 residues. Per germline, CDR1 MDHEN and CDR2 SYDVKM. The DNA for the CDR3 is TGTGCCAGCAGTTTGCCGGGCGGGAACACTGAAGCTTTCTTT. This translates into CASSLPGGNTEAFF.

In this sample, this clonotype turned up many times. The chain combines TRBV3-1 with TRBJ2-7, with 9 positions matching TRBD2. After removal of 2 bases from V and 2 bases from J, the junction contained 4 bases not matched to a gene. The CDR3 extends over 15 amino acids. Per the germline V gene, CDR1 is LGHDT and CDR2 is YNNKEL (reference sequence). This chain's CDR3 is CASSQQAGGPYEQYF. The CDR3, as DNA: TGTGCCAGCAGCCAACAAGCGGGAGGCCCCTACGAGCAGTACTTC.

V and J are TRBV28 and TRBJ1-1, with 11 bases aligning to TRBD1. Germline assignment: CDR1 MDHEN and CDR2 SYDVKM. Trimming cost V 6 bases and J 4 bases; bases outside gene matches: 10. This CDR3 is 16 amino acids long. CDR3 sequence: CASRSDRGQWSTEAFF. The CDR3 nucleotides read TGTGCCAGCAGATCGGACAGGGGGCAATGGAGCACTGAAGCTTTCTTT.

The V and J genes are TRBV11-2 and TRBJ2-7; TRBD1 or TRBD2 may be the D gene (7 bases each). V lost 5 bases and J 2 bases, leaving 16 bases between the germline ends. Germline CDR1 SGHAT, CDR2 FQNNGV. CDR3 length: 15 residues. The CDR3 nucleotides are TGTGCCAGCAGCCCTAGACAGGGAGGGCCCTACGAGCAGTACTTC. Its translation: CASSPRQGGPYEQYF.

This clonotype was counted between two and nine times. The chain employs TRBV6-1 and TRBJ2-5; TRBD2 might be the D (5 bases). V gave up 6 bases and J gave up 4 bases, with 12 bases separating them. The CDR3 is made up of 13 amino acids. Looked up from germline, CDR1 is MNHNS and CDR2 is SASEGT. The CDR3 coding sequence is TGTGCCAGCAGAGCCCAGGCGGGAGAGACCCAGTACTTC. Translation gives CASRAQAGETQYF.

This chain connects TRBV11-2 to TRBJ1-1; 8 nucleotides match TRBD1. This CDR3 region has 15 residues. CDR1 SGHAT and CDR2 FQNNGV come from the germline V gene. V dropped 0 bases and J dropped 0; count of bases not matched to a gene: 0. Here the CDR3 DNA reads TGTGCCAGCAGCTTAGAGGGACAGGTGAACACTGAAGCTTTCTTT. Residues: CASSLEGQVNTEAFF.

This clonotype was found a few times. The chain combines TRBV12-3 or TRBV12-4 with TRBJ2-2; 9 bases agree with TRBD1. This CDR3 is built from 15 residues. The junction had 7 bases not matched to a gene; V was cut back by 7 bases and J by 4 bases. This CDR3 is CASTPQGASTGELFF. The CDR3 DNA sequence: TGTGCCAGCACGCCACAGGGGGCGAGCACCGGGGAGCTGTTTTTT.

This clonotype was seen repeatedly, ten times or more. The chain recombines TRBV4-2 with TRBJ2-7; the D is unclear. The CDR3 contains 14 residues. The V gene's germline CDR1 is LGHNA and CDR2 YNFKEQ. Trimming removed 0 bases at V and 1 base at J, with 7 bases between. CDR3 residues: CASSQEWSSYEQYF. The CDR3 DNA reads TGTGCCAGCAGCCAAGAATGGAGTTCCTACGAGCAGTACTTC.

There are many counts of this clonotype. The chain joins TRBV10-3 to TRBJ2-1; 10 bases agree with TRBD2. The CDR3 consists of 18 residues. Germline loops: CDR1 ENHRY, CDR2 SYGVKD. J was trimmed by 4 bases and V by 4 bases; bases with no gene match: 13. The CDR3 is CAISGSLGTSEEYNEQFF. CDR3 bases: TGTGCCATCAGTGGAAGTTTGGGGACTAGCGAGGAATACAATGAGCAGTTCTTC.

This clonotype was detected only a few times. The V call is TRBV12-3 or TRBV12-4, the J call TRBJ1-1, with D hard to call. Trimming pared 6 bases from V and 4 bases from J, leaving 6 bases between. The CDR3 loop spans 11 amino acids. The CDR3 protein is CASRTVTEAFF. The CDR3 region has the DNA TGTGCCAGCAGAACCGTCACTGAAGCTTTCTTT.

The rearrangement uses TRBV27 and TRBJ1-1; D is possibly TRBD1 (6 bases). The CDR3 is 16 amino acids. Trimming pared 9 bases from V and 0 bases from J, leaving 20 bases between. Germline values: CDR1 MNHEY, CDR2 SMNVEV (reference sequence). The CDR3 DNA follows: TGTGCCAGTATCCCGCGCGGGGGCTTCATGAACACTGAAGCTTTCTTT. Amino acids: CASIPRGGFMNTEAFF.

This clonotype has at least ten counts. V and J are TRBV6-1 and TRBJ2-3; D is unclear. Trimming cost V 7 bases and J 1 base, with 12 bases left between them. The CDR3 has 14 residues. Germline V gene sequence: CDR1 MNHNS, CDR2 SASEGT. DNA for the CDR3: TGTGCCAGCACTGACCCGGTTGGCACAGATACGCAGTATTTT. It encodes CASTDPVGTDTQYF.

This clonotype showed up many times. In nucleotides, the CDR3 is TGTGCCAGCAGTCTAGCGGGAGTTAGTGAGCAGTTCTTC. Translated: CASSLAGVSEQFF. The chain employs TRBV2 and TRBJ2-1; 10 bases agree with TRBD2. V lost 5 bases and J lost 9; bases outside the gene matches: 4. The germline V gene encodes CDR1 SNHLY and CDR2 FYNNEI. The CDR3 runs 13 residues.

The chain combines TRBV19 with TRBJ2-7; 8 nucleotides match TRBD1. V shed 9 bases and J 2 bases; nucleotides not matched to a gene: 9. This CDR3 has 14 amino acids. In germline, CDR1 is LNHDA, CDR2 SQIVND (reference sequence). This CDR3 is CASTNDRGPYEQYF. The CDR3 DNA sequence: TGTGCCAGCACGAATGACAGGGGTCCCTACGAGCAGTACTTC.

This clonotype was detected many times. The chain links TRBV11-2 to TRBJ2-2; 12 bases map to TRBD2. V gave up 0 bases and J gave up 4 bases; unmatched junction bases: 6. CDR1 SGHAT and CDR2 FQNNGV come from the germline V gene. This CDR3 has 18 residues. CDR3 sequence: CASSLEGGTSGSTGELFF. Here the CDR3 DNA reads TGTGCCAGCAGCTTAGAGGGGGGGACTAGCGGGTCCACCGGGGAGCTGTTTTTT.

The chain carries TRBV5-8 and TRBJ1-2; no clear D gene. CDR3 size: 11 residues. Trimming took 4 bases from V and 12 from J, leaving 13 bases between them. Germline V gives CDR1 SGHTS, CDR2 YDEGEE. The CDR3 is CASSPFRENTF. The DNA of the CDR3 is TGTGCCAGCAGCCCTTTTCGAGAAAACACCTTC.

This clonotype showed up many times. The CDR3 nucleotides read TGTGCCAGCAGCTCCTGGACTAACCAAGAGACCCAGTACTTC. It translates to CASSSWTNQETQYF. This chain connects TRBV7-9 to TRBJ2-5, with TRBD2 as a possible D gene (6 bases). The V end lost 4 bases, the J end lost 0 bases, and 9 bases lay between the germline ends. Germline assignment: CDR1 SEHNR and CDR2 FQNEAQ (reference sequence). This CDR3 is built from 14 residues.

The chain links TRBV28 to TRBJ1-1; D gene uncertain. V lost 8 bases, J lost 2 bases, and 6 bases lay in between. The CDR3 runs to 11 residues. CDR1 is MDHEN and CDR2 is SYDVKM in the germline V gene. The CDR3 nucleotides are TGTGCCAGCGGCAGAAACACTGAAGCTTTCTTT. As protein: CASGRNTEAFF.